The sequence of this T cell receptor beta chain was determined in a study of early T cells in non-severe SARS-CoV-2 infection. The TCR library protocol attached unique molecular identifiers to the individual cDNA molecules. TCRdb analysed the 5' RACE reads with MiXCR anew, one entry per CDR3 protein. The data hold about 59,000 distinct CDR3 sequences, with around 13% observed a single time. This clonotype was detected only a few times. The CDR3 length is 14 residues. The germline V gene has CDR1 ENHRY and CDR2 SYGVKD. J gave up 5 bases and V 0 bases, and 1 base lay outside the gene matches. This chain connects TRBV10-3 to TRBJ2-1; 7 bases fit TRBD2. This sequence originates from an adult who was a healthcare worker with PCR-confirmed SARS-CoV-2 infection or an uninfected control (not recorded which). The specimen comprised whole blood, sampled at baseline. CDR3 nucleotide sequence: TGTGCCATCAGTGAGTCCCTAGCGGACAATGAGCAGTTCTTC. Translating it yields CAISESLADNEQFF.